The 24 T cell receptor beta chains listed next were all sequenced from one sample in a study of T cell repertoires in cytomegalovirus infection (dated by TCRdb to 2018 to 2020). Reads for this sample came from an Illumina HiSeq 1500. TCRdb applied fastp at Q25 and MiXCR to the public reads, then kept only in-frame beta chains. Identical CDR3 protein sequences are pooled into one entry, listed with their most common genes and DNA. The sample contains 210,000 or so distinct CDR3 sequences, 5% to 8.5% of them found a single time. The ten biggest clones cover 5.5% to 8% of the sample. Material for sequencing was PBMCs. The receptors were sampled from a human donor in good health (CMV status not recorded). Some clones in this sample may be carry-over from other donors' samples.

The V call is TRBV30, the J call TRBJ1-5; D is uncertain. Trimming took off 1 base at V and 3 bases at J, with 10 bases between the two ends. The CDR3 has 14 residues. Germline CDR1 reads GTSNPN; CDR2 reads SVGIG (reference sequence). The CDR3 loop reads CAWSEIQINQPQHF. For the CDR3, the DNA is TGTGCCTGGAGTGAGATACAGATCAATCAGCCCCAGCATTTT.

This clonotype was observed many times. CDR3 in amino acids: CSARERQDEAFF. The CDR3 DNA reads TGCAGTGCTAGAGAGAGACAGGATGAAGCTTTCTTT. The genes are TRBV20-1 and TRBJ1-1; tentative D call: TRBD1 (6 bases). The CDR3 contains 12 residues. Germline lookup yields CDR1 DFQATT and CDR2 SNEGSKA (reference sequence). V lost 0 bases to trimming and J lost 7 bases, with 9 bases between them.

This clonotype has a count of ten or more. V usage is TRBV12-3 or TRBV12-4 and J usage is TRBJ1-3; the match to TRBD1 covers 7 bases. V lost 5 bases to trimming and J lost 4 bases; unmatched junction nucleotides: 5. This CDR3 spans 14 amino acids. The CDR3 spells CASSPRTGGNTIYF. The CDR3 DNA reads TGTGCCAGCAGTCCCAGGACAGGCGGAAACACCATATATTTT.

This clonotype came up many times. The rearrangement uses TRBV7-2 and TRBJ1-3; perhaps TRBD1 as D (5 bases). This CDR3 region has 16 residues. Trimming left V 3 bases short and J 2 bases short, with 14 bases between. Germline V CDR1 and CDR2: SGHTA, FQGNSA. CDR3 region: CASSFGVAGAGNTIYF. The CDR3 DNA reads as TGTGCCAGCAGCTTCGGAGTCGCGGGGGCTGGAAACACCATATATTTT.

In its sample, this clonotype was seen many times. The chain links TRBV7-2 to TRBJ1-1, with 7 bases fitting TRBD1. The CDR3 loop spans 13 amino acids. V trimming: 5 bases; J trimming: 7 bases; junction bases outside the gene matches: 7. Per the germline V gene, CDR1 is SGHTA and CDR2 is FQGNSA. The DNA of the CDR3 is TGTGCCAGCAGCCAGGACAGGACCTTTGAAGCTTTCTTT. It codes for CASSQDRTFEAFF.

This clonotype was found many times. J is TRBJ2-7 and V is TRBV29-1; D is undetermined. V shed 0 bases and J shed 7 bases, with 19 bases lying between them. The CDR3 length is 15 residues. Per the germline V gene, CDR1 is SQVTM and CDR2 is ANQGSEA. CDR3 sequence reads: CSVEDINLGAREQYF. CDR3 DNA: TGCAGCGTTGAAGATATTAACCTCGGAGCGAGAGAGCAGTACTTC.

This clonotype was seen many times. This rearrangement joins TRBV29-1 to TRBJ2-3; no clear D. The CDR3 consists of 12 residues. Trimming pared 3 bases from V and 0 bases from J, leaving 4 bases between. Per germline, CDR1 SQVTM and CDR2 ANQGSEA. CDR3 sequence: CSVDQSTDTQYF. CDR3 DNA sequence: TGCAGCGTTGATCAGAGCACAGATACGCAGTATTTT.

This clonotype was seen repeatedly, ten times or more. This chain uses TRBV15 with TRBJ2-2; D gene uncertain. Trimming stripped 1 base from V and 2 bases from J, with 5 bases between. The CDR3 is 14 amino acids. The germline CDR1 and CDR2 sequences are LNHNV and YYDKDF (reference sequence). The CDR3 nucleotides are TGTGCCACCAGCAGAGGTAGCAACACCGGGGAGCTGTTTTTT. This gives the protein CATSRGSNTGELFF.

This clonotype was detected ten times or more. The chain carries TRBV2 and TRBJ2-5; D perhaps matches TRBD1 (5 bases). The CDR3 runs 12 residues. V shed 6 bases and J shed 0 bases, with 5 bases lying between them. The germline V gene encodes CDR1 SNHLY and CDR2 FYNNEI. The CDR3 DNA reads as TGTGCCAGCAGGACAGACCAAGAGACCCAGTACTTC. Translation gives CASRTDQETQYF.

This clonotype was counted between two and nine times. The rearrangement joins TRBV28 to TRBJ2-5; no reliable D call. This CDR3 is 13 amino acids long. Germline V gene lookup returns CDR1 MDHEN and CDR2 SYDVKM. The V gene lost 2 bases and the J gene lost 7 bases, with 11 bases spanning the gap. The CDR3 DNA sequence: TGTGCCAGCAGTTTACGCCCCTATGGGACCCAGTACTTC. Its translation is CASSLRPYGTQYF.

This clonotype has ten or more counts. The CDR3 here is CASSTQGPRNSPLHF. In DNA form, the CDR3 reads TGTGCCAGCAGCACACAGGGGCCGCGGAATTCACCCCTCCACTTT. V usage is TRBV14 and J usage is TRBJ1-6; TRBD1 agrees at 7 bases. Germline V gene lookup returns CDR1 SGHDN and CDR2 FVKESK. The length of the CDR3 is 15 residues. The J segment lost 7 bases and the V segment lost 5 bases, leaving 8 bases of the junction unmatched.

There are many counts of this clonotype. The J gene is TRBJ2-1, the V gene TRBV19, with D unclear. Trimming took 0 bases from V and 7 from J, leaving 13 bases between them. Per the germline V gene, CDR1 is LNHDA and CDR2 is SQIVND (reference sequence). This CDR3 is built from 15 residues. The CDR3 protein is CASSIDPATVNEQFF. DNA of the CDR3: TGTGCCAGTAGTATAGATCCGGCGACGGTAAATGAGCAGTTCTTC.

This clonotype has a count of ten or more. CDR3 in amino acids: CASSLDPGSYYEQYF. The CDR3 DNA sequence: TGTGCCAGCAGCTTAGACCCCGGGTCCTATTACGAGCAGTACTTC. J is TRBJ2-7 and V is TRBV7-8; D is undetermined. From germline, CDR1 is SGHVS and CDR2 FQNEAQ. The CDR3 runs 15 residues. V lost 1 base, J lost 4 bases, and 14 bases lay in between.

Of note for this clonotype: This may stem from a read error, because a much larger clone lies one nucleotide away. The gene calls are TRBV15 and TRBJ1-4, with unresolved D. The CDR3 consists of 13 residues. The germline gives CDR1 LNHNV, CDR2 YYDKDF (reference sequence). V lost 8 bases to trimming and J lost 8 bases, with 15 bases between them. The CDR3 nucleotides are TGTGCCACCGCACAAAACACGGAGGAAAAACTGTTTTTT. Residues: CATAQNTEEKLFF.

V is TRBV5-1 and J is TRBJ1-1; D not certain. Germline lookup yields CDR1 SGHRS and CDR2 YFSETQ. CDR3 length equals 14 residues. Trimming removed 0 bases from V and 5 bases from J, with 11 bases in between. The CDR3: CASSLGPTGTEAFF. The DNA for the CDR3 is TGCGCCAGCAGCTTGGGGCCGACCGGGACTGAAGCTTTCTTT.

In this sample, this clonotype turned up many times. This chain links TRBV9 with TRBJ2-3; D gene ambiguous. The germline V gene encodes CDR1 SGDLS and CDR2 YYNGEE. The CDR3 is 16 amino acids. The V end was cut by 3 bases, the J end by 1 base, with 15 bases between. This chain's CDR3 is CASSGVSWGGTDTQYF. The DNA of the CDR3 is TGTGCCAGCAGCGGGGTTTCTTGGGGTGGCACAGATACGCAGTATTTT.

This clonotype was detected ten times or more. The chain links TRBV6-5 to TRBJ1-5, with 8 bases lining up with TRBD1. Germline V gene data show CDR1 as MNHEY and CDR2 as SVGAGI. V shed 5 bases, J shed 6 bases, and the junction held 12 bases outside the gene matches. The CDR3 sequence is 16 residues long. The CDR3 DNA follows: TGTGCCAGCAGTCCACACCTTGGACAGGGAGTTCAGCCCCAGCATTTT. Protein sequence: CASSPHLGQGVQPQHF.

This clonotype was picked up many times. V is TRBV20-1 and J is TRBJ1-5; 7 nucleotides align to TRBD1. The junction had 10 bases not matched to a gene; V was cut back by 5 bases and J by 0 bases. The germline gives CDR1 DFQATT, CDR2 SNEGSKA (reference sequence). The CDR3 extends over 16 amino acids. CDR3 coding DNA: TGCAGTGCTCGTGGAAGGGGGCTATATAGCAATCAGCCCCAGCATTTT. Amino acids: CSARGRGLYSNQPQHF.

This clonotype was observed at least ten times. The chain recombines TRBV6-2 or TRBV6-3 with TRBJ1-5; the D is unclear. The CDR3 runs 14 residues. Germline V gene data show CDR1 as MNHEY and CDR2 as SVGEGT. The V end lost 7 bases, the J end lost 0 bases, and 10 bases lay between the germline ends. The DNA for the CDR3 is TGTGCCAGCACCGGACGGAATAGCAATCAGCCCCAGCATTTT. Amino acids: CASTGRNSNQPQHF.

This clonotype was picked up many times. The rearrangement joins TRBV7-2 to TRBJ1-2; D unclear. This CDR3 is built from 15 residues. V was cut by 1 base and J by 0 bases, with 9 bases left in between. The V gene's germline CDR1 is SGHTA and CDR2 FQGNSA. This chain's CDR3 is CASSLVPDSNYGYTF. In DNA, the CDR3 is TGTGCCAGCAGCTTAGTCCCGGATTCTAACTATGGCTACACCTTC.

This clonotype came up many times. This chain connects TRBV7-9 to TRBJ1-1; D ambiguous. In germline, CDR1 is SEHNR, CDR2 FQNEAQ (reference sequence). This CDR3 spans 17 amino acids. Deletions cut 5 bases from V and 3 bases from J, with 22 bases between. The CDR3 nucleotides are TGTGCCAGCAGCCCTACCGATCAAGAGCTAAGGGACACTGAAGCTTTCTTT. As protein: CASSPTDQELRDTEAFF.

V and J are TRBV5-1 and TRBJ2-1; unclear D gene. Germline CDR1 SGHRS, CDR2 YFSETQ. The CDR3 has 14 residues. The V end was cut by 3 bases, the J end by 5 bases, with 12 bases between. This CDR3 reads CASSSFPDHNEQFF. In nucleotides, the CDR3 is TGCGCCAGCAGCTCATTTCCAGATCACAATGAGCAGTTCTTC.

Many counts were recorded for this clonotype. This chain uses TRBV5-1 with TRBJ2-6; a weak D match, TRBD2 (5 bases). With 3 bases removed from V and 0 bases from J, the gap between germline ends came to 10 bases. Germline assignment: CDR1 SGHRS and CDR2 YFSETQ. CDR3 length: 16 residues. The CDR3 DNA sequence: TGCGCCAGCAGCTCCCCAGCGGCCTCTGGGGCCAACGTCCTGACTTTC. Translating it yields CASSSPAASGANVLTF.

This clonotype has at least ten counts. The chain employs TRBV4-2 and TRBJ1-6; D is unresolved. V lost 0 bases, J lost 8 bases, and 14 bases lay in between. The CDR3 covers 16 residues. The germline gives CDR1 LGHNA, CDR2 YNFKEQ. The CDR3 protein is CASSQEINAIYSPLHF. CDR3 nucleotide sequence: TGTGCCAGCAGCCAAGAAATCAATGCCATTTATTCACCCCTCCACTTT.